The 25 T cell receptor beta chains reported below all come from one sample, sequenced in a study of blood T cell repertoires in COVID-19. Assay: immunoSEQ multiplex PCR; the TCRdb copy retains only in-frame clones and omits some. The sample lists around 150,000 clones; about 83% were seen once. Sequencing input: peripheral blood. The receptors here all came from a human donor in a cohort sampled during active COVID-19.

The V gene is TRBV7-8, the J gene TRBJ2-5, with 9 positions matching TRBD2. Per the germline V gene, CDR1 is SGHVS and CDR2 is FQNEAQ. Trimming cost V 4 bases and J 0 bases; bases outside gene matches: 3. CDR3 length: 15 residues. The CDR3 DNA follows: TGTGCCAGCAGCTACGGGACTAGCCACCAAGAGACCCAGTACTTC. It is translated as CASSYGTSHQETQYF.

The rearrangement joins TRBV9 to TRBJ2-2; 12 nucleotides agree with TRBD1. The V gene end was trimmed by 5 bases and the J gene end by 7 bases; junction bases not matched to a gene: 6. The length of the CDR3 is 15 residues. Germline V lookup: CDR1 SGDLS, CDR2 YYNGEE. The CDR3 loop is CASSERDRGRGELFF. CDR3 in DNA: TGTGCCAGCAGTGAAAGGGACAGGGGGCGCGGGGAGCTGTTTTTT.

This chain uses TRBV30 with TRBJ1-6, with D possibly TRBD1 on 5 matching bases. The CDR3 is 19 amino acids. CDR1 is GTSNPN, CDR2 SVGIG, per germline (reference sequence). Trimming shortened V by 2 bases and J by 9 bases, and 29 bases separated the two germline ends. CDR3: CAWSRGTFGANAPSSPLHF. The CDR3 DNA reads TGTGCCTGGAGTCGGGGGACCTTCGGGGCTAACGCCCCTAGTTCACCCCTCCACTTT. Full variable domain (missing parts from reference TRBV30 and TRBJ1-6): SQTIHQWPATLVQPVGSPLSLECTVEGTSNPNLYWYRQAAGRGLQLLFYSVGIGQISSEVPQNLSASRPQDRQFILSSKKLLLSDSGFYLCAWSRGTFGANAPSSPLHFGNGTRLTVT.

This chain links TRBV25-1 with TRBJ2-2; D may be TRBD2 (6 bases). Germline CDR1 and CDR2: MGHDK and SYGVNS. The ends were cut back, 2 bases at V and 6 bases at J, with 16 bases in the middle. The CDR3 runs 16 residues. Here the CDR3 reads CASSEAEGLWSGELFF. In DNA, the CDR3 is TGTGCCAGCAGTGAAGCGGAGGGCCTGTGGTCCGGGGAGCTGTTTTTT.

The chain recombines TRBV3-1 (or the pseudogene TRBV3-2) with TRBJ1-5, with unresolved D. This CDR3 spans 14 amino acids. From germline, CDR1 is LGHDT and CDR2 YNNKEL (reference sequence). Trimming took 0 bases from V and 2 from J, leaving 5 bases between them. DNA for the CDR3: TGTGCCAGCAGCCAAGATTCGGGCAATCAGCCCCAGCATTTT. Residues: CASSQDSGNQPQHF.

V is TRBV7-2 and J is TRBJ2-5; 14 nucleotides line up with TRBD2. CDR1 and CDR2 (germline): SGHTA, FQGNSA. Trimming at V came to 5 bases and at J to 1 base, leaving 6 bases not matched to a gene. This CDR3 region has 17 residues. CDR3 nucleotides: TGTGCCAGCAGCGAGGGACTAGCGGGGGCCATCCAAGAGACCCAGTACTTC. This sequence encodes CASSEGLAGAIQETQYF.

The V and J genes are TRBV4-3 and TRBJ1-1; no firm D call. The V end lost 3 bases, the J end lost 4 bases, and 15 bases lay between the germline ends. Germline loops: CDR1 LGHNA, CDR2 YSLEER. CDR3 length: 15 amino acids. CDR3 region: CASSQRLAGSTEAFF. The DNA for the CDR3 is TGCGCCAGCAGCCAGAGACTGGCGGGATCCACTGAAGCTTTCTTT.

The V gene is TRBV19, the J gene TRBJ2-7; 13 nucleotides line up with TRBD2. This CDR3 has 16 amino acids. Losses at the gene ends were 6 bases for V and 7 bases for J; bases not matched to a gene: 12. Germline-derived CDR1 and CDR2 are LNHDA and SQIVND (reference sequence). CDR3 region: CASRTTGTSGTNEQYF. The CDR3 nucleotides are TGTGCCAGTAGGACGACCGGGACTAGCGGGACTAATGAGCAGTACTTC. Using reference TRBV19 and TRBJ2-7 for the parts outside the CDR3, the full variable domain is DGGITQSPKYLFRKEGQNVTLSCEQNLNHDAMYWYRQDPGQGLRLIYYSQIVNDFQKGDIAEGYSVSREKKESFPLTVTSAQKNPTAFYLCASRTTGTSGTNEQYFGPGTRLTVT.

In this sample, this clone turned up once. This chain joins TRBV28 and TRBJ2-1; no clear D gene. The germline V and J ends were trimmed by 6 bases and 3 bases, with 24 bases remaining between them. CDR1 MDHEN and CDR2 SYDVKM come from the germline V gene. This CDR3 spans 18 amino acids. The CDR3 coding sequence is TGTGCCAGCAGCACTATGTGGCTCCAAAACCATTTCTACAATGAGCAGTTCTTC. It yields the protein CASSTMWLQNHFYNEQFF.

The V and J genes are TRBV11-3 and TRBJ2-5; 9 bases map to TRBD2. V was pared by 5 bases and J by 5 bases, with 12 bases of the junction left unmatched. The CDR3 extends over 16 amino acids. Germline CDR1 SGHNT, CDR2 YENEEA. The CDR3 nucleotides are TGTGCCAGCAGCCCCCAGGGTCGCAGCGGGAGGGAGACCCAGTACTTC. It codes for CASSPQGRSGRETQYF.

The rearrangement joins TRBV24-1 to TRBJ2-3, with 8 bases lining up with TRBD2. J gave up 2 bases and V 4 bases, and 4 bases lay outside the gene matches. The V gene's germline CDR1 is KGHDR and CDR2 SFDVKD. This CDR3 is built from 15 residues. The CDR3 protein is CATSDVAGFTDTQYF. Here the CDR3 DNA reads TGTGCCACCAGTGACGTAGCGGGGTTCACAGATACGCAGTATTTT.

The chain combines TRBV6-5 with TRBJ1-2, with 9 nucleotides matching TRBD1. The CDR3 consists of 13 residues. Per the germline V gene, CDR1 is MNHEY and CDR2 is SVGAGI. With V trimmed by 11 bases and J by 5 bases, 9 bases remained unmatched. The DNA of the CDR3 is TGTGCCTCACAGGGGGCGGGTTATTATGGCTACACCTTC. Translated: CASQGAGYYGYTF.

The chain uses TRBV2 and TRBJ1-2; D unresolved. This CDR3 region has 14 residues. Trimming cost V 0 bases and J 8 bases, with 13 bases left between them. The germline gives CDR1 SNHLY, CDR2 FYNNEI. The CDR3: CASSEAASVFGYTF. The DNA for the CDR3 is TGTGCCAGCAGTGAAGCGGCCAGCGTCTTCGGCTACACCTTC.

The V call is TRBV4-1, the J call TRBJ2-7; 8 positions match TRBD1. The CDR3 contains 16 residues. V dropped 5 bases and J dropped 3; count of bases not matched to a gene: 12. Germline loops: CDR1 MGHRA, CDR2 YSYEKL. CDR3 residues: CASSKSYRGKIYEQYF. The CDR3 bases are TGCGCCAGCAGCAAATCCTACAGGGGGAAAATCTACGAGCAGTACTTC.

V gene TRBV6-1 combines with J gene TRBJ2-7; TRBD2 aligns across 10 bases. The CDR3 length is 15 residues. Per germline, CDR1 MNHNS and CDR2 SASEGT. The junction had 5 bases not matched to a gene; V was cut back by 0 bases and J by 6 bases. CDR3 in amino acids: CASSEALAGVFEQYF. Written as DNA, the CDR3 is TGTGCCAGCAGTGAAGCGCTAGCGGGAGTTTTCGAGCAGTACTTC.

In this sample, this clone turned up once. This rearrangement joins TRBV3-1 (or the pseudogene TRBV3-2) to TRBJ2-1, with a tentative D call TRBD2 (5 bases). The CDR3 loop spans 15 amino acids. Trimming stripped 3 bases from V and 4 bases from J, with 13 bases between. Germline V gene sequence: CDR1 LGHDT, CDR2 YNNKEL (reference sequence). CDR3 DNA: TGTGCCAGCAGCCACCTGGCTAGCCCTTACAATGAGCAGTTCTTC. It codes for CASSHLASPYNEQFF.

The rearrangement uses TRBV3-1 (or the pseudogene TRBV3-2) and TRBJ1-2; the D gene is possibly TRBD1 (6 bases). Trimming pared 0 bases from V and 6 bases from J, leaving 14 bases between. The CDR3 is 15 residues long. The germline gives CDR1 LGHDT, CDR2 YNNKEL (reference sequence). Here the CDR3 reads CASSQEIRGSDGYTF. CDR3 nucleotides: TGTGCCAGCAGCCAAGAAATCAGGGGTTCCGATGGCTACACCTTC.

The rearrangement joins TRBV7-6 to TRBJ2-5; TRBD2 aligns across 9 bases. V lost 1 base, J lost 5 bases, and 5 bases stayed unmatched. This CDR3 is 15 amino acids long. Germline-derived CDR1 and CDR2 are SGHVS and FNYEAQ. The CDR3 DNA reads TGTGCCAGCAGCTTAGAAGGCGGGGGGGATGAGACCCAGTACTTC. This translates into CASSLEGGGDETQYF.

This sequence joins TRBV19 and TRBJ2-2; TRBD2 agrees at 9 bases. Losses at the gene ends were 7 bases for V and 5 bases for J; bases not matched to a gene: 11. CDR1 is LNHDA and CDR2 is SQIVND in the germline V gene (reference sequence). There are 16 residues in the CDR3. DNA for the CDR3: TGTGCCAGTAAGGTGCGGGGGGGCCTCGTGACCGGGGAGCTGTTTTTT. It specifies CASKVRGGLVTGELFF.

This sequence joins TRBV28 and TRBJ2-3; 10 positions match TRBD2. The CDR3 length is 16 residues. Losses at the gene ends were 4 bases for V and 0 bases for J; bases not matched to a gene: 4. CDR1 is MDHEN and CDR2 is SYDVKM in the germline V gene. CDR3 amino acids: CASSSRTSGSTDTQYF. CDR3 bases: TGTGCCAGCAGTTCACGGACTAGCGGAAGCACAGATACGCAGTATTTT.

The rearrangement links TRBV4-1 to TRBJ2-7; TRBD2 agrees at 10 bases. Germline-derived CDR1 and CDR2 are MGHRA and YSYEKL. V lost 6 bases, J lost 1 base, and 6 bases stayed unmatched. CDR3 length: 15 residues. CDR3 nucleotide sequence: TGCGCCAGCAGTCAACTAGCGGGGCCATCCTACGAGCAGTACTTC. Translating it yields CASSQLAGPSYEQYF.

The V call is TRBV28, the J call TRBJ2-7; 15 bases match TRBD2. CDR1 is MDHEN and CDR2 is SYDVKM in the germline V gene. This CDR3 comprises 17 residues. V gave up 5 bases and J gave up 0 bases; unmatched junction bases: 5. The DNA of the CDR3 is TGTGCCAGCAGTCCCGGGACTAGCGGGAGGTACTCCTACGAGCAGTACTTC. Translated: CASSPGTSGRYSYEQYF.

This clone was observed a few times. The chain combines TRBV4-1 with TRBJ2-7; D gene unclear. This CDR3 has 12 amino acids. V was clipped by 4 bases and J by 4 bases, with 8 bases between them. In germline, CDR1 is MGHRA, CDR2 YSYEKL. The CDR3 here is CASSPNRYEQYF. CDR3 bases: TGCGCCAGCAGCCCTAACCGGTACGAGCAGTACTTC.

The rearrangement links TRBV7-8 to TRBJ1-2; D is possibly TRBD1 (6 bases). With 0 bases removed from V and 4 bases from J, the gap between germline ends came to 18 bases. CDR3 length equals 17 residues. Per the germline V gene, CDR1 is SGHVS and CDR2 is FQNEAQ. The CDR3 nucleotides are TGTGCCAGCAGCTTAGCAAATACAGGGCCAACCTTCTATGGCTACACCTTC. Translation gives CASSLANTGPTFYGYTF.

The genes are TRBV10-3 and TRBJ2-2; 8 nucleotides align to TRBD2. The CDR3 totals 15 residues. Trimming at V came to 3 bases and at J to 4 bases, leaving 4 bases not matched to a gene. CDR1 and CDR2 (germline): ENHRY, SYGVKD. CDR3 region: CAISDPGRATGELFF. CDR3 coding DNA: TGTGCCATCAGTGACCCCGGGAGGGCCACCGGGGAGCTGTTTTTT.